The 9 T cell receptor beta chains reported below all come from one sample, sequenced in a study of T-cell memory formation after mild COVID-19. TCRdb reprocessed the 5' RACE reads via MiXCR and lists one record per CDR3 protein. The table includes some 150,000 distinct CDR3 sequences, 6% detected once. The sequencing sample was made of PBMCs or a T cell subset sorted from them (not recorded which). These TCRs come from an adult woman who had mild COVID-19 (a few samples of this study predate the infection). Cell type and time point are not known.

This clonotype was picked up a small number of times. This chain connects TRBV7-9 to TRBJ2-6; a weak D match, TRBD2 (5 bases). The CDR3 extends over 16 amino acids. Per the germline V gene, CDR1 is SEHNR and CDR2 is FQNEAQ (reference sequence). Trimming cost V 3 bases and J 0 bases, with 9 bases left between them. The CDR3 sequence: CASSLRESSGANVLTF. The CDR3 DNA follows: TGTGCCAGCAGCTTGAGGGAGAGCTCTGGGGCCAACGTCCTGACTTTC. Full variable domain (remainder filled in from reference TRBV7-9 and TRBJ2-6): DTGVSQNPRHKITKRGQNVTFRCDPISEHNRLYWYRQTLGQGPEFLTYFQNEAQLEKSRLLSDRFSAERPKGSFSTLEIQRTEQGDSAMYLCASSLRESSGANVLTFGAGSRLTVL.

This clonotype was detected a few times. The CDR3 is CASSSRRGVAGHYNEQFF. The DNA of the CDR3 is TGTGCCAGCAGCTCCAGGCGGGGGGTGGCAGGCCACTACAATGAGCAGTTCTTC. V usage is TRBV11-2 and J usage is TRBJ2-1; 8 nucleotides match TRBD2. CDR1 and CDR2 from the germline V gene are SGHAT and FQNNGV. V lost 4 bases to trimming and J lost 3 bases; unmatched junction nucleotides: 14. The CDR3 covers 18 residues.

This clonotype came up many times. This chain uses TRBV7-3 with TRBJ2-5, with 11 bases matching TRBD2. CDR1 and CDR2 from the germline V gene are SGHTA and FQGTGA. The J segment lost 4 bases and the V segment lost 0 bases, leaving 1 base of the junction unmatched. This CDR3 spans 15 amino acids. CDR3 in amino acids: CASSLTTSGTETQYF. Here the CDR3 DNA reads TGTGCCAGCAGCTTAACGACTAGCGGGACAGAGACCCAGTACTTC.

This clonotype was picked up a small number of times. This chain joins TRBV12-3 or TRBV12-4 and TRBJ2-1, with D hard to call. The CDR3 is 12 amino acids. Trimming stripped 3 bases from V and 3 bases from J, with 3 bases between. This CDR3 is CASSFGYNEQFF. CDR3 DNA sequence: TGTGCCAGCAGTTTCGGCTACAATGAGCAGTTCTTC.

The sample holds many counts of this clonotype. The rearrangement links TRBV7-9 to TRBJ2-4; D gene uncertain. CDR1 is SEHNR, CDR2 FQNEAQ, per germline (reference sequence). CDR3 length: 12 residues. V was trimmed by 5 bases and J by 6 bases, leaving 8 bases between them. In DNA, the CDR3 is TGTGCCAGCAGCACCCAGAGAAACATTCAGTACTTC. Protein product: CASSTQRNIQYF.

This chain joins TRBV24-1 and TRBJ2-5, with D unresolved. This CDR3 region has 16 residues. V was trimmed by 0 bases and J by 1 base, leaving 11 bases between them. The V gene's germline CDR1 is KGHDR and CDR2 SFDVKD. DNA of the CDR3: TGTGCCACCAGTGATTTGCTCGTACCCCGCCAAGAGACCCAGTACTTC. This encodes CATSDLLVPRQETQYF.

This clonotype occurred a few times. The chain uses TRBV11-3 and TRBJ2-3, with D perhaps matching TRBD1 (6 bases). Germline V gene data show CDR1 as SGHNT and CDR2 as YENEEA. The V end was cut by 5 bases, the J end by 2 bases, with 17 bases between. The CDR3 totals 16 residues. CDR3 sequence reads: CASSLVSGDNTDTQYF. In DNA, the CDR3 is TGTGCCAGCAGCCTCGTCTCTGGGGACAACACAGATACGCAGTATTTT. Complete variable domain (other parts from reference TRBV11-3 and TRBJ2-3): EAGVVQSPRYKIIEKKQPVAFWCNPISGHNTLYWYLQNLGQGPELLIRYENEEAVDDSQLPKDRFSAERLKGVDSTLKIQPAELGDSAVYLCASSLVSGDNTDTQYFGPGTRLTVL.

This clonotype was detected ten times or more. V usage is TRBV11-3 and J usage is TRBJ2-1; 11 bases match TRBD2. Germline CDR1 is SGHNT and CDR2 is YENEEA. This CDR3 contains 17 residues. V dropped 5 bases and J dropped 0; count of bases not matched to a gene: 6. The CDR3 DNA is TGTGCCAGCAGCGTAGCCGGGACTAGCGGCTCCTACAATGAGCAGTTCTTC. As protein: CASSVAGTSGSYNEQFF.

This clonotype was observed a handful of times. V and J are TRBV4-3 and TRBJ1-4; D is perhaps TRBD1 (5 bases). Per the germline V gene, CDR1 is LGHNA and CDR2 is YSLEER. This CDR3 contains 18 residues. V was shortened by 0 bases and J by 3 bases, with 17 bases between the two germline ends. The CDR3 loop reads CASSQETPRRGANEKLFF. The CDR3 nucleotides are TGCGCCAGCAGCCAAGAGACCCCGAGGCGGGGGGCTAATGAAAAACTGTTTTTT.